Presented here are 9 T cell receptor beta chains from one specimen sequenced in a study of T cell repertoires in cytomegalovirus infection. A single record per CDR3 protein comes from TCRdb applying MiXCR to the reads. The sample holds 400,000 or so distinct CDR3 sequences, approximately 31% seen once. The sequenced sample consisted of PBMCs. These receptors all come from a human donor in good health (CMV status not recorded). Some clones in this sample may be carry-over from other donors' samples.

On this clonotype itself: A junction boundary mismatches the germline segment, possibly from a read error. The chain joins TRBV11-2 to TRBJ2-1; TRBD2 is a possible D gene (5 bases). The CDR3 is made up of 15 amino acids. Germline CDR1 is SGHAT and CDR2 is FQNNGV. This CDR3 is CASSLGGISYKEQFF. The CDR3, as DNA: TGTGCCAGCAGCTTAGGAGGGATCTCCTACAAGGAGCAGTTCTTC.

The chain has TRBV12-3 or TRBV12-4 and TRBJ2-7; possible D gene TRBD2, 5 bases. This CDR3 is 15 amino acids long. Deletions cut 7 bases from V and 5 bases from J, with 21 bases between. The CDR3 coding sequence is TGTGCCAGCACCCCGGGGTTTTCGGTCCAAGACGAGCAGTACTTC. Translated, it gives CASTPGFSVQDEQYF.

The chain links TRBV7-9 to TRBJ2-7; 7 bases are shared with TRBD2. CDR3 length: 15 residues. The V and J ends lost 4 bases and 0 bases, in that order; junction bases with no gene match: 6. Germline V gene sequence: CDR1 SEHNR, CDR2 FQNEAQ (reference sequence). CDR3 coding DNA: TGTGCCAGCAGCTCCTGGGGGGGAAGCTCCTACGAGCAGTACTTC. It translates to CASSSWGGSSYEQYF.

The J gene is TRBJ2-7, the V gene TRBV11-2, with D perhaps given as TRBD1 or TRBD2 (5 bases each). CDR1 is SGHAT and CDR2 is FQNNGV in the germline V gene. Trimming took off 4 bases at V and 4 bases at J, with 11 bases between the two ends. The CDR3 contains 13 residues. The CDR3 sequence: CASSSGARYEQYF. For the CDR3, the DNA is TGTGCCAGCAGCTCCGGGGCCCGTTACGAGCAGTACTTC.

V gene TRBV4-3 combines with J gene TRBJ1-1, with D possibly matching TRBD1 (5 bases). CDR1 LGHNA and CDR2 YSLEER come from the germline V gene. This CDR3 comprises 16 residues. The V and J ends lost 1 base and 3 bases respectively, with 15 bases between them. CDR3 bases: TGCGCCAGCAGCCAAGCCTTGGGGGGAAGAGACACTGAAGCTTTCTTT. This sequence encodes CASSQALGGRDTEAFF.

This CDR3 reads CASSDPASQPQHF. Here the CDR3 DNA reads TGTGCCAGTAGTGACCCTGCCAGTCAGCCCCAGCATTTT. The rearrangement uses TRBV19 and TRBJ1-5; D ambiguous. The CDR3 extends over 13 amino acids. Germline loops: CDR1 LNHDA, CDR2 SQIVND (reference sequence). V lost 5 bases and J lost 6, with 11 bases in between.

As concerns this clonotype: Given a much more abundant clone one base away, this may be a read error. The chain recombines TRBV7-2 with TRBJ2-7, with D unclear. The length of the CDR3 is 18 residues. The germline V gene encodes CDR1 SGHTA and CDR2 FQGNSA. CDR3 sequence: CDSSRYVVALRLGYEQYF. In DNA form, the CDR3 reads TGTGACAGCAGCCGGTACGTCGTCGCATTGAGGCTGGGGTACGAGCAGTACTTC.

The V and J genes are TRBV7-6 and TRBJ2-7; possible D gene TRBD2, 6 bases. The CDR3 loop spans 14 amino acids. The germline V gene has CDR1 SGHVS and CDR2 FNYEAQ. V lost 2 bases, J lost 5 bases, and 13 bases lay in between. CDR3 bases: TGTGCCAGCAGCTTACTGGGAGGCAAGGACGAGCAGTACTTC. This translates into CASSLLGGKDEQYF.

This clonotype has only a few counts. V gene TRBV7-6 combines with J gene TRBJ1-1, with D hard to call. V lost 5 bases, J lost 7 bases, and 11 bases lay in between. Germline CDR1 reads SGHVS; CDR2 reads FNYEAQ. This CDR3 has 12 residues. As DNA, the CDR3 is TGTGCCAGCAGCCTATTTGAGAATGAAGCTTTCTTT. Encoded protein: CASSLFENEAFF.